Below are 22 T cell receptor beta chains sequenced from a single sample in a study of shared clonotypes between healthy human individuals. The assay was immunoSEQ multiplex PCR, and TCRdb's table has in-frame clones only and misses some. The table lists 2 million to 2.5 million clones, approximately 95% of them singletons, with about 0.39% in the top ten. The sample was naive CD4+ T cells from PBMCs. The sample's subset: CD45RA+ positively selected. These receptors originate from a man in his late teens or twenties in good health. Some clones in this sample may be carry-over from other donors' samples.

The rearrangement links TRBV6-6 to TRBJ1-4, with D unresolved. The germline V and J ends were trimmed by 2 bases and 4 bases, with 8 bases remaining between them. Germline V CDR1 and CDR2: MNHNY, SVGAGI (reference sequence). This CDR3 spans 14 amino acids. The CDR3 DNA is TGTGCCAGCAGTTACGCTGGGCTTAATGAAAAACTGTTTTTT. Translated: CASSYAGLNEKLFF.

The chain couples TRBV5-4 to TRBJ2-3, with 9 bases that match TRBD2. The germline gives CDR1 SGHNT, CDR2 YYREEE (reference sequence). The CDR3 extends over 16 amino acids. Trimming took 6 bases from V and 4 from J; bases not matched to a gene: 12. DNA of the CDR3: TGTGCCAGCACCAAAAAGGGAGCGGGAGGAGCAGATACGCAGTATTTT. It translates to CASTKKGAGGADTQYF.

J is TRBJ2-4 and V is TRBV4-1, with D perhaps TRBD1 or TRBD2 (6 bases each). This CDR3 comprises 17 residues. Germline V gene sequence: CDR1 MGHRA, CDR2 YSYEKL. The V end lost 0 bases, the J end lost 1 base, and 13 bases lay between the germline ends. For the CDR3, the DNA is TGCGCCAGCAGCCAAGAACCGGGGGCGACGGCCAAAAACATTCAGTACTTC. Translation gives CASSQEPGATAKNIQYF.

The chain carries TRBV5-5 and TRBJ1-4; D remains unclear. CDR3 size: 15 residues. Trimming took off 0 bases at V and 7 bases at J, with 13 bases between the two ends. Germline loops: CDR1 SGHKS, CDR2 YYEKEE (reference sequence). The CDR3 coding sequence is TGTGCCAGCAGCTTGGGGAGCCCAAGGCGTGAAAAACTGTTTTTT. Its translation is CASSLGSPRREKLFF.

V gene TRBV5-1 combines with J gene TRBJ2-5; TRBD1 aligns across 8 bases. Germline V gene data show CDR1 as SGHRS and CDR2 as YFSETQ. There are 14 residues in the CDR3. With 4 bases clipped from V and 5 bases from J, the junction kept 7 bases outside the gene matches. CDR3 DNA sequence: TGCGCCAGCAGCGTGGGACAGGTAGTGGAGACCCAGTACTTC. Protein sequence: CASSVGQVVETQYF.

The rearrangement uses TRBV5-4 and TRBJ2-3; 8 bases are a match to TRBD1. This CDR3 has 15 residues. V shed 5 bases and J 1 base; nucleotides not matched to a gene: 6. Germline V gene data show CDR1 as SGHNT and CDR2 as YYREEE (reference sequence). This CDR3 reads CASRKGGQGTDTQYF. CDR3 DNA: TGTGCCAGCAGAAAAGGGGGACAGGGCACAGATACGCAGTATTTT.

The chain recombines TRBV7-9 with TRBJ2-1, with D possibly TRBD1 on 6 matching bases. Germline V gene data show CDR1 as SEHNR and CDR2 as FQNEAQ (reference sequence). CDR3 length: 15 residues. Trimming removed 5 bases at V and 5 bases at J, with 16 bases between. In DNA form, the CDR3 reads TGTGCCAGCAGCCCACCTCCCGGGACACACAATGAGCAGTTCTTC. It is translated as CASSPPPGTHNEQFF.

This chain connects TRBV28 to TRBJ1-3; D is ambiguous. Trimming shortened V by 4 bases and J by 0 bases, and 13 bases separated the two germline ends. The CDR3 is 16 residues long. Germline V gene sequence: CDR1 MDHEN, CDR2 SYDVKM. CDR3 loop: CASSSPTISSGNTIYF. The DNA of the CDR3 is TGTGCCAGCAGTTCACCGACGATCAGCTCTGGAAACACCATATATTTT.

The chain is built from TRBV7-3 and TRBJ1-2; D might be TRBD1 (6 bases). Trimming removed 5 bases from V and 2 bases from J, with 9 bases in between. CDR1 and CDR2 from the germline V gene are SGHTA and FQGTGA. This CDR3 spans 13 amino acids. The CDR3 is CASSEGQNYGYTF. The CDR3 nucleotides are TGTGCCAGCAGCGAGGGACAAAACTATGGCTACACCTTC.

The CDR3 sequence is CASSLGLPFGEQYF. Here the CDR3 DNA reads TGTGCCAGCAGCTTAGGACTCCCCTTTGGTGAGCAGTACTTC. The chain carries TRBV7-2 and TRBJ2-7, with D unresolved. From germline, CDR1 is SGHTA and CDR2 FQGNSA. Trimming left V 1 base short and J 7 bases short, with 14 bases between. CDR3 length: 14 amino acids.

V gene TRBV19 combines with J gene TRBJ1-4, with 7 bases matching TRBD1. The germline V gene encodes CDR1 LNHDA and CDR2 SQIVND (reference sequence). CDR3 length: 17 residues. With 6 bases clipped from V and 0 bases from J, the junction kept 10 bases outside the gene matches. This CDR3 reads CASRRRQGDATNEKLFF. The CDR3 DNA reads TGTGCCAGTAGGCGGAGACAGGGCGATGCAACTAATGAAAAACTGTTTTTT. Together with reference TRBV19 and TRBJ1-4, the CDR3 gives the full variable domain: DGGITQSPKYLFRKEGQNVTLSCEQNLNHDAMYWYRQDPGQGLRLIYYSQIVNDFQKGDIAEGYSVSREKKESFPLTVTSAQKNPTAFYLCASRRRQGDATNEKLFFGSGTQLSVL.

The CDR3 sequence: CASSLKLTGTSEAEQFF. The CDR3 region has the DNA TGTGCCAGCAGCCTGAAACTAACCGGGACTAGTGAGGCTGAGCAGTTCTTC. The gene calls are TRBV14 and TRBJ2-1, with 8 bases fitting TRBD2. CDR1 and CDR2 from the germline V gene are SGHDN and FVKESK. The J segment lost 9 bases and the V segment lost 4 bases, leaving 17 bases of the junction unmatched. CDR3 length: 17 residues.

The chain has TRBV27 and TRBJ2-7; D remains unclear. The V end was cut by 3 bases, the J end by 0 bases, with 6 bases between. The germline V gene has CDR1 MNHEY and CDR2 SMNVEV (reference sequence). CDR3 size: 13 residues. The CDR3: CASSFPNSYEQYF. The CDR3, as DNA: TGTGCCAGCAGTTTCCCCAACTCCTACGAGCAGTACTTC.

This chain joins TRBV5-6 and TRBJ2-2; TRBD1 might be the D (5 bases). The CDR3 covers 17 residues. Germline CDR1 and CDR2: SGHDT and YYEEEE. V lost 4 bases to trimming and J lost 0 bases, with 16 bases between them. The CDR3 loop is CASSIEWRQSNTGELFF. Written as DNA, the CDR3 is TGTGCCAGCAGCATTGAATGGAGACAGTCGAACACCGGGGAGCTGTTTTTT.

The chain is built from TRBV19 and TRBJ2-7; tentative D call: TRBD1 (6 bases). From germline, CDR1 is LNHDA and CDR2 SQIVND (reference sequence). The CDR3 has 13 amino acids. V gave up 6 bases and J gave up 1 base, with 10 bases separating them. The DNA for the CDR3 is TGTGCCAGTAGCGGACAGTTGTCCTACGAGCAGTACTTC. It codes for CASSGQLSYEQYF.

This chain uses TRBV27 with TRBJ1-1; 11 bases match TRBD1. The CDR3 runs to 14 residues. Germline V gene data show CDR1 as MNHEY and CDR2 as SMNVEV (reference sequence). The J segment lost 4 bases and the V segment lost 4 bases, leaving 2 bases of the junction unmatched. DNA for the CDR3: TGTGCCAGCAGTTGGGGGACAGGGGGCACTGAAGCTTTCTTT. This gives the protein CASSWGTGGTEAFF.

Comments on this clone: The sample contains more than one DNA sequence encoding this CDR3. The chain recombines TRBV6-5 with TRBJ1-3; D not resolved. This CDR3 is built from 15 residues. The V gene lost 0 bases and the J gene lost 1 base, with 7 bases spanning the gap. CDR1 and CDR2 from the germline V gene are MNHEY and SVGAGI. CDR3 sequence reads: CASSYSPGSGNTIYF. In DNA, the CDR3 is TGTGCCAGCAGTTACTCTCCGGGGTCTGGAAACACCATATATTTT.

As concerns this clone: Within the sample, other DNA sequences also encode this same CDR3. V usage is TRBV28 and J usage is TRBJ1-3; unclear D gene. The CDR3 runs to 13 residues. Germline lookup yields CDR1 MDHEN and CDR2 SYDVKM. Trimming took off 3 bases at V and 4 bases at J, with 7 bases between the two ends. For the CDR3, the DNA is TGTGCCAGCAGTTTGAACAGCGGAAACACCATATATTTT. It is translated as CASSLNSGNTIYF.

The chain joins TRBV6-4 to TRBJ2-5, with TRBD1 identical over 8 bases. This CDR3 is 18 amino acids long. With 2 bases clipped from V and 4 bases from J, the junction kept 15 bases outside the gene matches. CDR1 and CDR2 (germline): MRHNA, SNTAGT. CDR3 protein: CASSDLRGRRKVGETQYF. The CDR3 DNA reads TGTGCCAGCAGTGACCTCAGGGGGCGCCGAAAAGTAGGAGAGACCCAGTACTTC.

This clone appeared once. The chain has TRBV29-1 and TRBJ2-1, with no clear D. CDR1 SQVTM and CDR2 ANQGSEA come from the germline V gene. Trimming took 4 bases from V and 3 from J, leaving 7 bases between them. The CDR3 has 12 amino acids. The CDR3, as DNA: TGCAGCGTTGCCAATTACTACAATGAGCAGTTCTTC. Its protein is CSVANYYNEQFF.

This sequence joins TRBV18 and TRBJ1-1; D possibly corresponds to TRBD1 (5 bases). The V and J ends lost 4 bases and 4 bases respectively, with 13 bases between them. Germline V gene lookup returns CDR1 KGHSH and CDR2 LQKENI. This CDR3 region has 14 residues. CDR3 nucleotide sequence: TGTGCCAGCTCACGGGGAGGGGAGCGCACTGAAGCTTTCTTT. Translating it yields CASSRGGERTEAFF.

The V gene is TRBV6-1, the J gene TRBJ1-4; the D gene is possibly TRBD1 (6 bases). This CDR3 has 15 residues. With 6 bases removed from V and 0 bases from J, the gap between germline ends came to 11 bases. Germline V gene data show CDR1 as MNHNS and CDR2 as SASEGT. The chain's CDR3 is CASSLGAATNEKLFF. For the CDR3, the DNA is TGTGCCAGCAGCCTGGGGGCCGCAACTAATGAAAAACTGTTTTTT.